Sequencing of this T cell receptor (beta chain) was carried out in a study of Graves' ophthalmopathy and Graves' hyperthyroidism. This clonotype has ten or more counts. Trimming left V 7 bases short and J 0 bases short, with 12 bases between. CDR1 is SGHVS, CDR2 FQNEAQ, per germline. The CDR3 runs 14 residues. Using RNA transcripts, the TCR beta CDR3 regions were amplified. RT-PCR was first run with HTBI primers, then multiplex PCR in a second round. TCRdb reprocessed the multiplex PCR reads via MiXCR and lists one record per CDR3 protein. Of over a million distinct CDR3 sequences listed, 35% to 45% are singletons.

V gene TRBV7-8 combines with J gene TRBJ1-1; D is undetermined. The TCR comes from an adult man with Graves' hyperthyroidism. Sequenced material: peripheral blood or thyroid tissue (not recorded which). CDR3 residues: CASTGTEMNTEAFF. The CDR3 nucleotides are TGTGCCAGCACCGGAACAGAGATGAACACTGAAGCTTTCTTT.